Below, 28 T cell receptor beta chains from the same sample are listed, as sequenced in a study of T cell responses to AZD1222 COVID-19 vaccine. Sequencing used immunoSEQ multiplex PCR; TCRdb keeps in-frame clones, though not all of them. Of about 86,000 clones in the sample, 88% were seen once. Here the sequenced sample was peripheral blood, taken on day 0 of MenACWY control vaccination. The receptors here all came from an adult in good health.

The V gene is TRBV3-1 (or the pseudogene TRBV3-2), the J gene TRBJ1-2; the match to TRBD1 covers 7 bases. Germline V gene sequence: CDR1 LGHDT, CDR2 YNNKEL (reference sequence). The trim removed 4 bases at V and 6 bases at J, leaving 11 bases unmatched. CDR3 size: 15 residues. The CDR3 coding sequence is TGTGCCAGCAGCCTCAGGACAGGCAGGGGTAATGGCTACACCTTC. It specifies CASSLRTGRGNGYTF.

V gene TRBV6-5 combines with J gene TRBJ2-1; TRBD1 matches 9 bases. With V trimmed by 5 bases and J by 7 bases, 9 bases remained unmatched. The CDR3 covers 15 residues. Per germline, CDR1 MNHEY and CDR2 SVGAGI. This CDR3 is CASSKPGQGRNEQFF. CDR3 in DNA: TGTGCCAGCAGTAAACCGGGACAGGGAAGGAATGAGCAGTTCTTC.

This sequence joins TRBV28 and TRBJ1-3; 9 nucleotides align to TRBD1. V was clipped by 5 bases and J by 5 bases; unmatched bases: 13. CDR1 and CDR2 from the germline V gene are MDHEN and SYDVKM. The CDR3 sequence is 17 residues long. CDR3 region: CASSAPKSGTGRNTIYF. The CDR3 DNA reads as TGTGCCAGCAGTGCCCCAAAATCCGGGACAGGGCGAAACACCATATATTTT.

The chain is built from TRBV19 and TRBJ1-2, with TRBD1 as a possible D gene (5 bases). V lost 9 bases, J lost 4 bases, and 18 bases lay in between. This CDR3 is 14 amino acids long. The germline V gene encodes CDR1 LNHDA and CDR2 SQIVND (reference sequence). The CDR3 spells CASRGAVGTYGYTF. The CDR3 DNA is TGTGCCAGCCGTGGGGCAGTGGGTACCTATGGCTACACCTTC.

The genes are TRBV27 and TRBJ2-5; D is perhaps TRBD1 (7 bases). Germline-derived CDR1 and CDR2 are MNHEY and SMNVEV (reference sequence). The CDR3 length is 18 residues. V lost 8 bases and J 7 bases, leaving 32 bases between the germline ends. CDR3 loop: CASVPSGVDRRGLGTQYF. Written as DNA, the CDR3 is TGTGCCAGCGTCCCTTCGGGCGTGGACAGGAGGGGGTTAGGGACCCAGTACTTC.

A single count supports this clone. The DNA for the CDR3 is TGTGCCAGCAGCCCTGGGCGTGAGAATGGCTACACCTTC. This gives the protein CASSPGRENGYTF. The chain links TRBV5-4 to TRBJ1-2; unclear D gene. Trimming took 4 bases from V and 6 from J, leaving 13 bases between them. There are 13 residues in the CDR3. Germline CDR1 reads SGHNT; CDR2 reads YYREEE (reference sequence).

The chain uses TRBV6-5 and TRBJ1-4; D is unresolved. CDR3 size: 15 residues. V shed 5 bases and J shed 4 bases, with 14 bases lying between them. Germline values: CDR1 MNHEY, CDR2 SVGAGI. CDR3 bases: TGTGCCAGCAGTCCCCGACAACCTATTAATGAAAAACTGTTTTTT. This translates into CASSPRQPINEKLFF.

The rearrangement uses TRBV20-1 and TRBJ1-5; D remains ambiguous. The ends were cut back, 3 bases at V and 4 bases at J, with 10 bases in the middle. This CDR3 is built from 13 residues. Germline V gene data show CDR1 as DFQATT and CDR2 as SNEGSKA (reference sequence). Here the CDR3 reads CSASEGLNQPQHF. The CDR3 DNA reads TGCAGTGCTAGTGAAGGTTTGAATCAGCCCCAGCATTTT.

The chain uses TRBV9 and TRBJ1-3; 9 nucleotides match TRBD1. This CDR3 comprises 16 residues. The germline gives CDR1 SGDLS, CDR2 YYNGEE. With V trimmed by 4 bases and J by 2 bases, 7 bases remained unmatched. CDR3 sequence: CASSPRQGEAGNTIYF. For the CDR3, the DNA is TGTGCCAGCAGCCCTCGACAGGGGGAGGCTGGAAACACCATATATTTT.

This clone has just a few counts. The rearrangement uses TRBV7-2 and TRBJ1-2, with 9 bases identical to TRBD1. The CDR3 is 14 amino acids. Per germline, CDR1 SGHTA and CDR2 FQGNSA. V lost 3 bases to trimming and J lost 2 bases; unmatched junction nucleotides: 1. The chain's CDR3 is CASSLGQGNYGYTF. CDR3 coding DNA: TGTGCCAGCAGCTTGGGACAGGGAAACTATGGCTACACCTTC. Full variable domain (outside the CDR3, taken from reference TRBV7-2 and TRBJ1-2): GAGVSQSPSNKVTEKGKDVELRCDPISGHTALYWYRQSLGQGLEFLIYFQGNSAPDKSGLPSDRFSAERTGGSVSTLTIQRTQQEDSAVYLCASSLGQGNYGYTFGSGTRLTVV.

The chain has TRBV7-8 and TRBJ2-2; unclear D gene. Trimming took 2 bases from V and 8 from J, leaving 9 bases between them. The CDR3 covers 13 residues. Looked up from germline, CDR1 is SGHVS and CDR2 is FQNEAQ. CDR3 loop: CASSLLIRGELFF. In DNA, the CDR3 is TGTGCCAGCAGCTTACTAATTCGGGGGGAGCTGTTTTTT.

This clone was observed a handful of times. CDR3 nucleotide sequence: TGTGCCAGCAGCCACGATTCGGGGAGGGACAACACTGAAGCTTTCTTT. It encodes CASSHDSGRDNTEAFF. The V call is TRBV3-1 (or the pseudogene TRBV3-2), the J call TRBJ1-1; weak D call: TRBD1 (5 bases). CDR1 and CDR2 from the germline V gene are LGHDT and YNNKEL (reference sequence). V was pared by 3 bases and J by 2 bases, with 16 bases between. The CDR3 sequence is 16 residues long.

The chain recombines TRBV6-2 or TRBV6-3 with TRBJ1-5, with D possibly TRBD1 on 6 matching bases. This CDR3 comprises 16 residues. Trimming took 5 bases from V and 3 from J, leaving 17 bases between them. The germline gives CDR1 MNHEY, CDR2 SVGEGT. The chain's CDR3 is CASSDPGALSNQPQHF. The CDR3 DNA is TGTGCCAGCAGTGATCCAGGGGCGCTCTCCAATCAGCCCCAGCATTTT.

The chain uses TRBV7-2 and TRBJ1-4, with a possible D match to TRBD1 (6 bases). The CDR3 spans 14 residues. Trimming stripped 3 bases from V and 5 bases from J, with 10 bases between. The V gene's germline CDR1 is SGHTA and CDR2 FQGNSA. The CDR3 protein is CASSFKGGNEKLFF. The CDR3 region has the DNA TGTGCCAGCAGCTTTAAAGGGGGGAATGAAAAACTGTTTTTT.

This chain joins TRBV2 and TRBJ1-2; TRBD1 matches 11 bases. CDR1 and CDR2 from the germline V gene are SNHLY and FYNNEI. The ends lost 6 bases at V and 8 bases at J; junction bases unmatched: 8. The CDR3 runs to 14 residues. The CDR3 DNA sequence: TGTGCCAGCAGCGCAGGACAGGGGGCAAGCGGCTACACCTTC. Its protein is CASSAGQGASGYTF.

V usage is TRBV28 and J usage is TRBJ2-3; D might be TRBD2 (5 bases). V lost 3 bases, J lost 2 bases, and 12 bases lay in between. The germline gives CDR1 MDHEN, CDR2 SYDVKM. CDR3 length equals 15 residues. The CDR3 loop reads CASSLHGGATDTQYF. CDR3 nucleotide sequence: TGTGCCAGCAGTTTGCACGGAGGCGCCACAGATACGCAGTATTTT.

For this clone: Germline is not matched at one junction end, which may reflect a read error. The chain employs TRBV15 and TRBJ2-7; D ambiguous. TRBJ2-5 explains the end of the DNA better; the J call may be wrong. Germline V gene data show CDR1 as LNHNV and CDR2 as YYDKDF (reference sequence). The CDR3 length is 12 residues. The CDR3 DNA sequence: TGTGCCACCAGCAGAGATCAAGGGACCCAGTACTTC. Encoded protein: CATSRDQGTQYF.

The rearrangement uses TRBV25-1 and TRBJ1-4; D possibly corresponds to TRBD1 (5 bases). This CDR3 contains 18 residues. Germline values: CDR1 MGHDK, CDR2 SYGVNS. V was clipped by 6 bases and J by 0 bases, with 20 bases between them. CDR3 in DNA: TGTGCCAGCAGGAATGACGTCGGGGGAAGTGCAACTAATGAAAAACTGTTTTTT. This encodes CASRNDVGGSATNEKLFF.

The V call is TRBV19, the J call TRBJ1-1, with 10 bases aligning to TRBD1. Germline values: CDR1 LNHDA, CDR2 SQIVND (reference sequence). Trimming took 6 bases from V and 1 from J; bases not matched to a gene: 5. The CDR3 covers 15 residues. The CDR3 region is CASSYRDRGNTEAFF. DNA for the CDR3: TGTGCCAGTAGCTATAGGGACAGGGGGAACACTGAAGCTTTCTTT. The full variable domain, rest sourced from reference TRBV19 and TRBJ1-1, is DGGITQSPKYLFRKEGQNVTLSCEQNLNHDAMYWYRQDPGQGLRLIYYSQIVNDFQKGDIAEGYSVSREKKESFPLTVTSAQKNPTAFYLCASSYRDRGNTEAFFGQGTRLTVV.

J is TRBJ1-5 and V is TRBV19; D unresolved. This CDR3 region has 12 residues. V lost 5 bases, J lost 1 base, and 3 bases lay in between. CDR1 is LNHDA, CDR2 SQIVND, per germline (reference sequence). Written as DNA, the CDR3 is TGTGCCAGTAGTCTGAGCAATCAGCCCCAGCATTTT. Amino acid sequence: CASSLSNQPQHF.

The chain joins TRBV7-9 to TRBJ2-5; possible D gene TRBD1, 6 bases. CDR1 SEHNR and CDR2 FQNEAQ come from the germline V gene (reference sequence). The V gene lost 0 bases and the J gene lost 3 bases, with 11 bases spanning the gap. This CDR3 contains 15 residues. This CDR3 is CASSLAEDRKETQYF. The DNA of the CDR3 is TGTGCCAGCAGCTTAGCGGAGGACAGAAAAGAGACCCAGTACTTC.

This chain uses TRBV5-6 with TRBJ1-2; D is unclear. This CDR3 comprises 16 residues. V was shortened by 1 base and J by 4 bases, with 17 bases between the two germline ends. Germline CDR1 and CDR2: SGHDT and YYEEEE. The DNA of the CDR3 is TGTGCCAGCAGCTTGTTTTCAGTTGAAACAGTCTATGGCTACACCTTC. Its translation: CASSLFSVETVYGYTF. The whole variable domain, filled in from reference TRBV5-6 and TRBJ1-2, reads DAGVTQSPTHLIKTRGQQVTLRCSPKSGHDTVSWYQQALGQGPQFIFQYYEEEERQRGNFPDRFSGHQFPNYSSELNVNALLLGDSALYLCASSLFSVETVYGYTFGSGTRLTVV.

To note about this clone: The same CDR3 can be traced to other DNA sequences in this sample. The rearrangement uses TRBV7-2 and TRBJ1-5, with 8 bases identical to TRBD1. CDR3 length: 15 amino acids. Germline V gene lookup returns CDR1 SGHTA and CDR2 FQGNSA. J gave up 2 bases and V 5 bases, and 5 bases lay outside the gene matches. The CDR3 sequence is CASSPDRGGNQPQHF. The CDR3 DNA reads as TGTGCCAGCAGCCCCGACAGGGGTGGCAATCAGCCCCAGCATTTT. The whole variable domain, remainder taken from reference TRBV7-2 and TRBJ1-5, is GAGVSQSPSNKVTEKGKDVELRCDPISGHTALYWYRQSLGQGLEFLIYFQGNSAPDKSGLPSDRFSAERTGGSVSTLTIQRTQQEDSAVYLCASSPDRGGNQPQHFGDGTRLSIL.

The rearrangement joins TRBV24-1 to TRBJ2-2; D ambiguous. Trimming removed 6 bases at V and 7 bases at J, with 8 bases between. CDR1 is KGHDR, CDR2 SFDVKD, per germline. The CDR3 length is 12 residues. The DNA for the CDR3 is TGTGCCACCAGTCGCGGTGACGGGGAGCTGTTTTTT. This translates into CATSRGDGELFF.

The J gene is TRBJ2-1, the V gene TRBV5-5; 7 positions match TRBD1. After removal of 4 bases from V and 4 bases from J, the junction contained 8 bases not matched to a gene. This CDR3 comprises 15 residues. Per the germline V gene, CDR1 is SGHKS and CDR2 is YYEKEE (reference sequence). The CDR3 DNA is TGTGCCAGCAGCCCCAAGGGGGCGGATTACAATGAGCAGTTCTTC. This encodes CASSPKGADYNEQFF.

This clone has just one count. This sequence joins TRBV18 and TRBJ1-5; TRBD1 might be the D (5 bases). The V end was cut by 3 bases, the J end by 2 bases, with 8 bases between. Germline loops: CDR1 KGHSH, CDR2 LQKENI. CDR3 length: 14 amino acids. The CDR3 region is CASSPDIGNQPQHF. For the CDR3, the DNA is TGTGCCAGCTCACCGGACATTGGCAATCAGCCCCAGCATTTT.

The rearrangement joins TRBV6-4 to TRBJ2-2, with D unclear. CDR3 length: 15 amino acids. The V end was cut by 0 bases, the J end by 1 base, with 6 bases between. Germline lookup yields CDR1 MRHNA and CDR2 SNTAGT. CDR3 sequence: CASSDSGRNTGELFF. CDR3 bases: TGTGCCAGCAGTGACTCGGGCAGGAACACCGGGGAGCTGTTTTTT.

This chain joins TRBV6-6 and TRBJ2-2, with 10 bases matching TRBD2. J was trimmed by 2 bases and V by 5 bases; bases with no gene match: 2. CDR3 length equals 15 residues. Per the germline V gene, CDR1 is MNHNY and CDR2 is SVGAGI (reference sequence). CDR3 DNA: TGTGCCAGCAGTCGGACTAGCGGAAACACCGGGGAGCTGTTTTTT. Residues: CASSRTSGNTGELFF.